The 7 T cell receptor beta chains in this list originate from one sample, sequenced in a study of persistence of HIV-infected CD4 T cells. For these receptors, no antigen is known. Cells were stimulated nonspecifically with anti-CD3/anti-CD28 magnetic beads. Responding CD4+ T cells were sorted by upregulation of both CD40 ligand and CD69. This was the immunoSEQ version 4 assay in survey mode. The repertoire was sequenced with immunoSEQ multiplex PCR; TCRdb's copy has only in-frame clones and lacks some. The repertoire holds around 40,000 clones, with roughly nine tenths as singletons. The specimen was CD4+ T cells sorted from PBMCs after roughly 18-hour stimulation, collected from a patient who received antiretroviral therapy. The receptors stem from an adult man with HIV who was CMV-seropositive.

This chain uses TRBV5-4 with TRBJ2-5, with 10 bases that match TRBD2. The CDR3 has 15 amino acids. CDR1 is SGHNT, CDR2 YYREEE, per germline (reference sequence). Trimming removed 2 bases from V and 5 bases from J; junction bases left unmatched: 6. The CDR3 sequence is CASSFERGGRETQYF. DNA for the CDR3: TGTGCCAGCAGCTTCGAGCGGGGGGGCCGCGAGACCCAGTACTTC.

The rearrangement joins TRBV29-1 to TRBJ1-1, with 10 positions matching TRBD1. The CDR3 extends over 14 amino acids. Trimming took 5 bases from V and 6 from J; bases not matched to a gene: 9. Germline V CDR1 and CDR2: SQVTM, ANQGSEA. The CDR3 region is CSVRRTGGYSEAFF. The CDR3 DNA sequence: TGCAGCGTTAGGAGGACAGGGGGTTATTCTGAAGCTTTCTTT. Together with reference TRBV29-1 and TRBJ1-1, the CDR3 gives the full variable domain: SAVISQKPSRDICQRGTSLTIQCQVDSQVTMMFWYRQQPGQSLTLIATANQGSEATYESGFVIDKFPISRPNLTFSTLTVSNMSPEDSSIYLCSVRRTGGYSEAFFGQGTRLTVV.

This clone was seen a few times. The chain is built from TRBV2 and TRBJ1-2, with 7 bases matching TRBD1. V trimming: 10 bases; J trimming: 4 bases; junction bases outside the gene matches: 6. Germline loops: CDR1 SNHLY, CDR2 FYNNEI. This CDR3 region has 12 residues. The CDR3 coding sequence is TGTGCCAACCGACAGGGTCTCTATGGCTACACCTTC. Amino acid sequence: CANRQGLYGYTF.

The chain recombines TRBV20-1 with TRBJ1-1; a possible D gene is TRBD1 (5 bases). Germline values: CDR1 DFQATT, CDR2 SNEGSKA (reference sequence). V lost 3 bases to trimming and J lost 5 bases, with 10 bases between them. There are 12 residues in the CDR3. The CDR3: CSASGARTEAFF. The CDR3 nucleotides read TGCAGTGCTAGTGGGGCAAGGACTGAAGCTTTCTTT.

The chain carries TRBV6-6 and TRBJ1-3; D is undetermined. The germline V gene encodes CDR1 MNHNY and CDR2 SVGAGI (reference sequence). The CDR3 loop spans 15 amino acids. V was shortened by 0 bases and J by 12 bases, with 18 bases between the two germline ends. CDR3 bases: TGTGCCAGCAGTTACTCAGGAGGGCAGGAGCGGGGCATATATTTT. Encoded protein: CASSYSGGQERGIYF.

Written as DNA, the CDR3 is TGTGCCAGCAGTTCGCCACGGGACAGGGTCAACTATGGCTACACCTTC. Residues: CASSSPRDRVNYGYTF. The chain employs TRBV28 and TRBJ1-2; 9 nucleotides agree with TRBD1. The junction had 8 bases not matched to a gene; V was cut back by 4 bases and J by 2 bases. The CDR3 spans 16 residues. Germline V lookup: CDR1 MDHEN, CDR2 SYDVKM.

Here the CDR3 DNA reads TGTGCCAGCAGTTACGGGGGGTTAAGATGGAACACTGAAGCTTTCTTT. Amino acid sequence: CASSYGGLRWNTEAFF. The chain employs TRBV6-2 or TRBV6-3 and TRBJ1-1; D perhaps matches TRBD1 (5 bases). The germline V gene has CDR1 MNHEY and CDR2 SVGEGT. The CDR3 totals 16 residues. Trimming stripped 2 bases from V and 1 base from J, with 14 bases between.